The rows below give T cell receptor beta chains drawn from one sample of a study of control samples from healthy donors and cancer patients. Using immunoSEQ multiplex PCR, the repertoire was profiled, and TCRdb retains in-frame clones only, with some absent. The data show roughly 40,000 clones, 90% to 95% seen once. The sequenced sample consisted of blood. Every receptor here comes from a woman in her forties or fifties in good health. Each CDR3 is given with its conserved first and last residue. Fields, in order: V gene, J gene, CDR3 protein.

TRBV5-1,TRBJ2-7,CASSTDRDRYEQYF
TRBV27,TRBJ1-1,CASSPGQGISTEAFF
TRBV25-1,TRBJ1-1,CASSAVRGDRVHTEAFF
TRBV10-3,TRBJ2-1,CASSLSSYNEQFF
TRBV29-1,TRBJ2-7,CSVGGQTDEQYF
TRBV5-1,TRBJ2-2,CASSLDWGTGELFF
TRBV13,TRBJ2-5,CASSQHWDRGPVPETQYF
TRBV30,TRBJ2-7,CAFKQGPYEQYF
TRBV7-9,TRBJ2-1,CASSSKPGLPMGEQFF
TRBV5-6,TRBJ1-2,CASREIGTAGYTF
TRBV18,TRBJ2-3,CASSPPNSRETDTQYF
TRBV10-3,TRBJ1-5,CAIGTSNQPQHF
TRBV7-9,TRBJ1-4,CASRRAGATNEKLFF
TRBV4-3,TRBJ1-1,CASSQGWVTEAFF
TRBV7-8,TRBJ2-2,CASSLGAMRTGELFF
TRBV5-1,TRBJ1-4,CASARDRLNEKLFF
TRBV29-1,TRBJ2-3,CSVTLAPDTQYF
TRBV12-3/TRBV12-4,TRBJ2-2,CASSPNTGELFF
TRBV27,TRBJ1-4,CASSPWAAEKLFF
TRBV7-3,TRBJ1-5,CASSLSGSGPQHF
TRBV7-2,TRBJ1-4,CASSLTGRGGEKLFF
TRBV19,TRBJ1-3,CASSMGLLRGNTIYF
TRBV11-2,TRBJ1-2,CASSLGGAGFYGYTF
TRBV6-6,TRBJ1-1,CASSGSGATGATEAFF
TRBV7-8,TRBJ1-3,CASSLRTGSGNTIYF
TRBV4-3,TRBJ1-1,CASSLQQGMNTEAFF
TRBV5-6,TRBJ1-1,CASSPGLGVTEAFF
TRBV7-9,TRBJ1-2,CASSIGQGLNYGYTF
TRBV7-2,TRBJ1-3,CASSPGRGSGNTIYF
TRBV28,TRBJ2-5,CASSLWGPAETQYF
TRBV7-8,TRBJ1-1,CASSLTAGTANTEAFF
TRBV30,TRBJ2-3,CAWSVQADTQYF
TRBV12-3/TRBV12-4,TRBJ2-7,CASRKTGANEQYF
TRBV12-5,TRBJ2-5,CASGTGRGETQYF
TRBV28,TRBJ2-7,CASSSGFGQYF
TRBV28,TRBJ1-1,CASSLLSRAGKVNTEAFF
TRBV7-6,TRBJ1-1,CASSLALQGRFTEAFF
TRBV5-1,TRBJ2-7,CASSLPSGGAEEQYF
TRBV12-3/TRBV12-4,TRBJ2-3,CASSARTTDTQYF
TRBV7-2,TRBJ1-2,CASSSGQTSRGYTF
TRBV28,TRBJ2-2,CASSLQLRGELFF
TRBV5-8,TRBJ1-3,CASSPRTGRPSGNTIYF
TRBV6-5,TRBJ1-2,CASSPMPGGNYGYTF